This TCR beta chain stems from a study of T cells after yellow fever vaccination. Findings and caveats of the study: Bulk-population clonotypes that are abundant could appear as contaminants in FACS-sorted repertoires. Clones that expanded after primary vaccination mostly reappeared after the booster (roughly 96% CD4, 88% CD8).

The V end lost 4 bases, the J end lost 3 bases, and 9 bases lay between the germline ends. CDR3 length: 13 amino acids. The V gene's germline CDR1 is ENHRY and CDR2 SYGVKD. TCRdb re-called the 5' RACE reads with MiXCR, one entry per CDR3 protein. Here the sample spans some 390,000 distinct CDR3 sequences, 18% being singletons. This clonotype appeared a few times. The antigen is unknown. The starting material was PBMCs, obtained before the yellow fever booster vaccination. The source is a man between 18 and 35 years old who received the YFV17D yellow fever vaccine. This chain uses TRBV10-3 with TRBJ2-5, with a weak D call TRBD1 (6 bases). Here the CDR3 DNA reads TGTGCCATCAGTGGGGCAGGGGAAGAGACCCAGTACTTC. It codes for CAISGAGEETQYF.